These 24 T cell receptor beta chains originate from one sample sequenced in a study of cytotoxic CD8 clonotypes in ibrutinib-treated CLL. Some clones are missing from TCRdb's copy, which holds only in-frame ones; the method was immunoSEQ multiplex PCR. The sample shows approximately 280,000 clones, more than 70% of them seen only once. The specimen comprised PBMCs, sampled at disease progression, from a patient treated with ibrutinib. These receptors all come from a human donor with chronic lymphocytic leukemia.

In its sample, this clone was seen a few times. The chain is built from TRBV19 and TRBJ1-1; 7 bases match TRBD1. This CDR3 spans 15 amino acids. Germline V CDR1 and CDR2: LNHDA, SQIVND (reference sequence). V lost 8 bases, J lost 5 bases, and 14 bases stayed unmatched. CDR3 in DNA: TGTGCCAGTTGTAAGACACAGGGGAGAAGGACTGAAGCTTTCTTT. Translated: CASCKTQGRRTEAFF.

The chain uses TRBV7-9 and TRBJ2-1; D ambiguous. CDR1 and CDR2 from the germline V gene are SEHNR and FQNEAQ (reference sequence). Trimming took 0 bases from V and 8 from J, leaving 5 bases between them. CDR3 length: 12 amino acids. The CDR3 bases are TGTGCCAGCAGCTTAGCTGACCATGAGCAGTTCTTC. Its translation: CASSLADHEQFF.

This rearrangement joins TRBV14 to TRBJ1-2; D is unresolved. The V end lost 1 base, the J end lost 8 bases, and 11 bases lay between the germline ends. Looked up from germline, CDR1 is SGHDN and CDR2 is FVKESK. This CDR3 contains 13 residues. The CDR3: CASSQVGPVGYTF. The CDR3, as DNA: TGTGCCAGCAGCCAAGTAGGGCCGGTGGGCTACACCTTC.

In regard to this clone: One end of the junction does not line up with germline, which may come from a read error. The chain couples TRBV7-9 to TRBJ2-7; D may match TRBD1 or TRBD2 (5 bases each). From germline, CDR1 is SEHNR and CDR2 FQNEAQ (reference sequence). The CDR3 runs 13 residues. Written as DNA, the CDR3 is TGTGCCAGCAGTTTAGGGACCTTTTACGAGCAGTACTTC. Protein sequence: CASSLGTFYEQYF.

This clone has a handful of counts. The chain couples TRBV7-2 to TRBJ2-3; no firm D call. Trimming pared 5 bases from V and 5 bases from J, leaving 8 bases between. CDR3 length: 12 residues. Germline lookup yields CDR1 SGHTA and CDR2 FQGNSA. In nucleotides, the CDR3 is TGTGCCAGCAGCCTGATCAGAGATACGCAGTATTTT. The encoded protein is CASSLIRDTQYF.

The CDR3 region has the DNA TGTGCCAGCAGCCTTAGCGGGACGGTTACCTACAATGAGCAGTTCTTC. This codes for CASSLSGTVTYNEQFF. This chain connects TRBV11-2 to TRBJ2-1; TRBD2 aligns across 8 bases. Germline-derived CDR1 and CDR2 are SGHAT and FQNNGV. J was trimmed by 2 bases and V by 5 bases; bases with no gene match: 8. The CDR3 is 16 amino acids.

The V and J genes are TRBV5-5 and TRBJ2-5; weak D call: TRBD2 (7 bases). This CDR3 comprises 14 residues. The V and J ends lost 2 bases and 5 bases respectively, with 13 bases between them. Germline V gene data show CDR1 as SGHKS and CDR2 as YYEKEE (reference sequence). The CDR3: CASSFGGGGETQYF. CDR3 DNA sequence: TGTGCCAGCAGCTTTGGCGGGGGCGGTGAGACCCAGTACTTC.

The CDR3 is CASSPANYGYTF. As DNA, the CDR3 is TGTGCCAGCAGCCCTGCTAACTATGGCTACACCTTC. This sequence joins TRBV14 and TRBJ1-2; no reliable D call. Looked up from germline, CDR1 is SGHDN and CDR2 is FVKESK. Trimming removed 4 bases at V and 0 bases at J, with 3 bases between. The CDR3 runs 12 residues.

The V gene is TRBV7-8, the J gene TRBJ1-2, with unresolved D. The length of the CDR3 is 18 residues. The germline V and J ends were trimmed by 5 bases and 1 base, with 23 bases remaining between them. Germline-derived CDR1 and CDR2 are SGHVS and FQNEAQ. The CDR3 sequence: CASSPFVDRETLNYGYTF. Written as DNA, the CDR3 is TGTGCCAGCAGCCCGTTCGTCGACCGAGAAACCCTTAACTATGGCTACACCTTC.

This chain connects TRBV7-9 to TRBJ2-3; TRBD2 matches 15 bases. This CDR3 has 17 residues. The germline V gene encodes CDR1 SEHNR and CDR2 FQNEAQ (reference sequence). Trimming cost V 3 bases and J 5 bases; bases outside gene matches: 6. CDR3 in DNA: TGTGCCAGCAGCTTCCCCGGACTAGCGGGGGGGCTAGATACGCAGTATTTT. It codes for CASSFPGLAGGLDTQYF.

The rearrangement joins TRBV28 to TRBJ1-2, with 7 bases that match TRBD1. From germline, CDR1 is MDHEN and CDR2 SYDVKM. V dropped 1 base and J dropped 8; count of bases not matched to a gene: 10. The length of the CDR3 is 15 residues. CDR3 protein: CASSLSHRGQSGYTF. The DNA of the CDR3 is TGTGCCAGCAGTTTATCTCATCGGGGACAGTCAGGCTACACCTTC.

The rearrangement uses TRBV9 and TRBJ1-5; D may be TRBD1 (5 bases). CDR1 SGDLS and CDR2 YYNGEE come from the germline V gene. This CDR3 comprises 13 residues. The V and J ends lost 0 bases and 6 bases respectively, with 7 bases between them. CDR3 bases: TGTGCCAGCAGCGTAGGAGACAGTCAGCCCCAGCATTTT. Protein: CASSVGDSQPQHF.

The V gene is TRBV15, the J gene TRBJ1-1; maybe TRBD1 (5 bases). Germline CDR1 is LNHNV and CDR2 is YYDKDF (reference sequence). The CDR3 is 13 amino acids. The V and J ends lost 5 bases and 5 bases respectively, with 12 bases between them. The DNA of the CDR3 is TGTGCCACCAGCCCAGGCAAGGGGACTGAAGCTTTCTTT. Its protein is CATSPGKGTEAFF.

The chain couples TRBV18 to TRBJ1-5, with 7 bases identical to TRBD1. Germline V gives CDR1 KGHSH, CDR2 LQKENI. V lost 6 bases to trimming and J lost 1 base; unmatched junction nucleotides: 6. The CDR3 is 15 residues long. CDR3 nucleotide sequence: TGTGCCAGCTCCCCCGGGACAGAGAGCAATCAGCCCCAGCATTTT. It yields the protein CASSPGTESNQPQHF. The full variable domain, rest sourced from reference TRBV18 and TRBJ1-5, is NAGVMQNPRHLVRRRGQEARLRCSPMKGHSHVYWYRQLPEEGLKFMVYLQKENIIDESGMPKERFSAEFPKEGPSILRIQQVVRGDSAAYFCASSPGTESNQPQHFGDGTRLSIL.

This clone appeared a single time. The chain is built from TRBV29-1 and TRBJ1-4, with D possibly being TRBD1 (5 bases). Trimming pared 7 bases from V and 1 base from J, leaving 13 bases between. Germline CDR1 reads SQVTM; CDR2 reads ANQGSEA. The CDR3 totals 14 residues. CDR3 in amino acids: CSAGGGVTNEKLFF. In DNA, the CDR3 is TGCAGCGCGGGAGGAGGGGTAACTAATGAAAAACTGTTTTTT.

J is TRBJ1-4 and V is TRBV19; D gene unclear. V was trimmed by 3 bases and J by 0 bases, leaving 5 bases between them. This CDR3 is 14 amino acids long. The germline V gene has CDR1 LNHDA and CDR2 SQIVND (reference sequence). The CDR3: CASSIRATNEKLFF. CDR3 DNA sequence: TGTGCCAGTAGTATCCGGGCAACTAATGAAAAACTGTTTTTT.

About this clone itself: A much larger clone lies one base from this, so it may be a read error. The gene calls are TRBV11-1 and TRBJ2-3; 9 bases match TRBD2. J lost 1 base, V lost 4 bases, and 0 bases had no gene match. Per the germline V gene, CDR1 is SGHAT and CDR2 is FQDESV (reference sequence). The CDR3 runs to 14 residues. The chain's CDR3 is CASSWTSGTDTQYF. In nucleotides, the CDR3 is TGTGCCAGCAGCTGGACTAGCGGCACAGATACGCAGTATTTT.

This clone was counted a few times. The gene calls are TRBV2 and TRBJ2-2; D is possibly TRBD1 (6 bases). Germline V lookup: CDR1 SNHLY, CDR2 FYNNEI. V lost 6 bases and J lost 1, with 12 bases in between. The CDR3 is 15 amino acids. CDR3 DNA sequence: TGTGCCAGCAGCTTTGGGACACAGAACACCGGGGAGCTGTTTTTT. Its translation is CASSFGTQNTGELFF.

The chain carries TRBV29-1 and TRBJ2-3; the match to TRBD2 covers 7 bases. This CDR3 has 13 amino acids. After removal of 6 bases from V and 4 bases from J, the junction contained 7 bases not matched to a gene. Germline V CDR1 and CDR2: SQVTM, ANQGSEA. CDR3 residues: CSVVSGSSDTQYF. For the CDR3, the DNA is TGCAGCGTAGTTAGCGGGTCGTCAGATACGCAGTATTTT.

The gene calls are TRBV2 and TRBJ2-7, with 8 bases lining up with TRBD1. The CDR3 contains 15 residues. Germline V gene lookup returns CDR1 SNHLY and CDR2 FYNNEI. V was clipped by 2 bases and J by 4 bases; unmatched bases: 7. CDR3 amino acids: CASSERQGFVYEQYF. DNA of the CDR3: TGTGCCAGCAGTGAACGACAGGGGTTTGTGTACGAGCAGTACTTC.

This clone was counted once. V is TRBV10-2 and J is TRBJ2-3; TRBD2 aligns across 11 bases. The CDR3 spans 14 residues. V shed 6 bases, J shed 2 bases, and the junction held 1 base outside the gene matches. Germline V CDR1 and CDR2: WSHSY, SAAADI. CDR3 DNA: TGCGCCAGCAGACTAGCGGGGGCCACAGATACGCAGTATTTT. Encoded protein: CASRLAGATDTQYF.

V is TRBV15 and J is TRBJ2-5, with D perhaps TRBD2 (6 bases). The CDR3 runs 15 residues. Trimming took off 1 base at V and 4 bases at J, with 13 bases between the two ends. Germline assignment: CDR1 LNHNV and CDR2 YYDKDF (reference sequence). CDR3 amino acids: CATSRVDYGGETQYF. For the CDR3, the DNA is TGTGCCACCAGCAGAGTAGATTACGGGGGAGAGACCCAGTACTTC. The complete variable domain, with remaining parts taken from reference TRBV15 and TRBJ2-5, reads DAMVIQNPRYQVTQFGKPVTLSCSQTLNHNVMYWYQQKSSQAPKLLFHYYDKDFNNEADTPDNFQSRRPNTSFCFLDIRSPGLGDTAMYLCATSRVDYGGETQYFGPGTRLLVL.

V gene TRBV9 combines with J gene TRBJ1-4; 8 nucleotides agree with TRBD1. V trimming: 4 bases; J trimming: 11 bases; junction bases outside the gene matches: 7. Germline V gene data show CDR1 as SGDLS and CDR2 as YYNGEE. The CDR3 is 13 amino acids. The CDR3 spells CASSRWDRTKLFF. The CDR3 DNA sequence: TGTGCCAGCAGCAGATGGGACAGGACGAAACTGTTTTTT. Full variable domain (remainder filled in from reference TRBV9 and TRBJ1-4): DSGVTQTPKHLITATGQRVTLRCSPRSGDLSVYWYQQSLDQGLQFLIQYYNGEERAKGNILERFSAQQFPDLHSELNLSSLELGDSALYFCASSRWDRTKLFFGSGTQLSVL.

The chain uses TRBV9 and TRBJ2-3, with TRBD1 as a possible D gene (5 bases). CDR1 SGDLS and CDR2 YYNGEE come from the germline V gene. The germline V and J ends were trimmed by 2 bases and 3 bases, with 10 bases remaining between them. The CDR3 is 14 amino acids. CDR3 in amino acids: CASSVQGATDTQYF. Written as DNA, the CDR3 is TGTGCCAGCAGCGTCCAAGGGGCTACAGATACGCAGTATTTT.